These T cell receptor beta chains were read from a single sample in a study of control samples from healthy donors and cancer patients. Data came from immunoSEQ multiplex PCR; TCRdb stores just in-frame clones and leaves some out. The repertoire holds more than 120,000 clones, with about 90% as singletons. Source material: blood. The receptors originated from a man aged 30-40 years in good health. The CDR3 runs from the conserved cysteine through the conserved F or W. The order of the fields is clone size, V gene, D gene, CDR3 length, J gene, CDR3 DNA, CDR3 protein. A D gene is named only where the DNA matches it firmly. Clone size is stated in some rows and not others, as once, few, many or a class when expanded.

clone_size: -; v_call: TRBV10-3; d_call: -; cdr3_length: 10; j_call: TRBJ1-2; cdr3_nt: TGTGCCATCAGGGACGATGGCTACACCTTC; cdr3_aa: CAIRDDGYTF
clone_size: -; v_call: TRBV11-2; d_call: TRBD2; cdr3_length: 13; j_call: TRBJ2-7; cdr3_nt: TGTGCCAGCAGCTTAGTGGGAGGGGACGAGCAGTACTTC; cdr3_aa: CASSLVGGDEQYF
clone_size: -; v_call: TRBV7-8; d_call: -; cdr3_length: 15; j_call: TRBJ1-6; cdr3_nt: TGTGCCAGCAGCCCCGGGGTAACCTATAATTCACCCCTCCACTTT; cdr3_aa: CASSPGVTYNSPLHF
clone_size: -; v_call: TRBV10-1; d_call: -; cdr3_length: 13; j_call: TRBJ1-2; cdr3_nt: TGCGCCAGCAGTGAGACAGCCTTGAGTGGCTACACCTTC; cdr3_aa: CASSETALSGYTF
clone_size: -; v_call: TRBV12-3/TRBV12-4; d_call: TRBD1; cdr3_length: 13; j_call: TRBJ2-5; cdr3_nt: TGTGCCAGCAGTCCAACAGGGGAAGAGACCCAGTACTTC; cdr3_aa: CASSPTGEETQYF
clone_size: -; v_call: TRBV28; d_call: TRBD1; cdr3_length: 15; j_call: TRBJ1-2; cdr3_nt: TGTGCCAGCAGTTTCCTCCGGGACAGGGACTATGGCTACACCTTC; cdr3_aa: CASSFLRDRDYGYTF
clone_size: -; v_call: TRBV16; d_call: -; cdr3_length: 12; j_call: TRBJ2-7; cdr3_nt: TGTGCCAGCAGCCCCGGTTCCTACGAGCAGTACTTC; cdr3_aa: CASSPGSYEQYF
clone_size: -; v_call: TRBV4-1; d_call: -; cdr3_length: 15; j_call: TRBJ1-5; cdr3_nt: TGCGCCAGCAGCCAAGATCTAGGTGGGTATCAGCCCCAGCATTTT; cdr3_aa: CASSQDLGGYQPQHF
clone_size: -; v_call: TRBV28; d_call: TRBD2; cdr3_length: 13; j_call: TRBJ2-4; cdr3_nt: TGTGCCAGCAGCGCTTTCGGGGGGAACATTCAGTACTTC; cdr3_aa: CASSAFGGNIQYF
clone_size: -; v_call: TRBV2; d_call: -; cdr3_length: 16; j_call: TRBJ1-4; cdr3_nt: TGTGCCAGCAGCAACCACGGGGCGCGGGCTAATGAAAAACTGTTTTTT; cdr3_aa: CASSNHGARANEKLFF
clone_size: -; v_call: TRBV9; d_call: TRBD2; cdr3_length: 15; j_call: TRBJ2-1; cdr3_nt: TGTGCCAGCAGCGTGTCCGGACTAGCGGGGGATGAGCAGTTCTTC; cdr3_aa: CASSVSGLAGDEQFF
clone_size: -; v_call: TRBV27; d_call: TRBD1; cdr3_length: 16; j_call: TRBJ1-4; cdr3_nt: TGTGCCAGCAGTACGACAGGGGGCATGACTAATGAAAAACTGTTTTTT; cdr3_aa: CASSTTGGMTNEKLFF
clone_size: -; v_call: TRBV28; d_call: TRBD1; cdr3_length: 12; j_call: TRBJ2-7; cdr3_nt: TGTGCCACCGGACAGGGACACTACGAGCAGTACTTC; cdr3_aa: CATGQGHYEQYF
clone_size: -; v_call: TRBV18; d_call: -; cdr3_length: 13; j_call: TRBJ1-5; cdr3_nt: TGTGCCAGCTCACCGGATAGCAATCAGCCCCAGCATTTT; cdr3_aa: CASSPDSNQPQHF
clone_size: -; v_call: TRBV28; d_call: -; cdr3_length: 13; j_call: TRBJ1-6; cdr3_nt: TGTGCCAGCAGTATTACAGGGTCCTCACCCCTCCACTTT; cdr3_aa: CASSITGSSPLHF
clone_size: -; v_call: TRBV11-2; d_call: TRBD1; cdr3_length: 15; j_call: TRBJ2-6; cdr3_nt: TGTGCCAGCAGCTGGGACAGGGCCGGGGCCAACGTCCTGACTTTC; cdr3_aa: CASSWDRAGANVLTF
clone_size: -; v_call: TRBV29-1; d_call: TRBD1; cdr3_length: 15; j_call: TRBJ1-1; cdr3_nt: TGCAGCGTCCCGGGACAGGGGGCGTCGAACACTGAAGCTTTCTTT; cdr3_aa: CSVPGQGASNTEAFF
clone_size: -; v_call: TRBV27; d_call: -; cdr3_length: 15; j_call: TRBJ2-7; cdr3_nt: TGTGCCAGCATGGTGCAGGGCATATTCTCCTACGAGCAGTACTTC; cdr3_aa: CASMVQGIFSYEQYF
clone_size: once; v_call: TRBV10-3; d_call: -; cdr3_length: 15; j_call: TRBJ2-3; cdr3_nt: TGTGCCATCACCGAGGGTGGATCGCACACAGATACGCAGTATTTT; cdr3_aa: CAITEGGSHTDTQYF
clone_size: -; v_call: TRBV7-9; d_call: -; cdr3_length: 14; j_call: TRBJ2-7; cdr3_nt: TGTGCCAGCAGCTTAGTGCAGGGCTCCTACGAGCAGTACTTC; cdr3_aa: CASSLVQGSYEQYF
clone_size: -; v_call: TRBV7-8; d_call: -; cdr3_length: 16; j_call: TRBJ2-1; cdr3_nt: TGTGCCAGCAGCTTGAATCTAGGTGAGGATTACAATGAGCAGTTCTTC; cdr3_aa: CASSLNLGEDYNEQFF
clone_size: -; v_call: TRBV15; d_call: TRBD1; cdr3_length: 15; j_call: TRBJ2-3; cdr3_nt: TGTGCCACCAGCGAGGACAGGGGGCTGGCAGATACGCAGTATTTT; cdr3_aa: CATSEDRGLADTQYF
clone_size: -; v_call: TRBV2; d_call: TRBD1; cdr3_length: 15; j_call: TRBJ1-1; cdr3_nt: TGTGCCAGCACAGGGGGAGGGTGGTCTAACACTGAAGCTTTCTTT; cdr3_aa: CASTGGGWSNTEAFF
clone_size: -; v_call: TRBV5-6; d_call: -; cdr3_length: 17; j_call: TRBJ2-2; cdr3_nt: TGTGCCAGCAGCCAGGCTCTGGGGGGGCTAAACACCGGGGAGCTGTTTTTT; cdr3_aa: CASSQALGGLNTGELFF
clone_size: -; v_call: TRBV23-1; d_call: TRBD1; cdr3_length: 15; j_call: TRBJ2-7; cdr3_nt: TGCGCCAGCAGTCAATCTACCGACAGGGTCTACGAGCAGTACTTC; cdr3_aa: CASSQSTDRVYEQYF
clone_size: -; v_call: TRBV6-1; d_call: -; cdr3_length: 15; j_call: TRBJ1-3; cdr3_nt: TGTGCCAGCAGTGAAGCGTGGGGCTCTGGAAACACCATATATTTT; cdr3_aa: CASSEAWGSGNTIYF
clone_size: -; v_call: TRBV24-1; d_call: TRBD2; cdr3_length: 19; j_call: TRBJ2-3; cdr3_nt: TGTGCCACCAGTGATTCGAACGGAGCGGGGGGGCTATTAACAGATACGCAGTATTTT; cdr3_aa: CATSDSNGAGGLLTDTQYF
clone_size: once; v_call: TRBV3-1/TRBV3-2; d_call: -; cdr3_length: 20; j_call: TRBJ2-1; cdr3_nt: TGTGCCAGCAGCCAAGTCTCTACCTCCTTCATGTCTGGCAGTAACAATGAGCAGTTCTTC; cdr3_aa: CASSQVSTSFMSGSNNEQFF
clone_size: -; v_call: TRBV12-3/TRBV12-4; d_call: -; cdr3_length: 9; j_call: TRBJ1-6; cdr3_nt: TGTGCCAGCAGTTCACCCCTCCACTTT; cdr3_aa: CASSSPLHF
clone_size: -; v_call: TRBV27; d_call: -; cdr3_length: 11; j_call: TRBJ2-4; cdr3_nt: TGCAAGCGGGACAGCAAAAACATTCAGTACTTC; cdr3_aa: CKRDSKNIQYF
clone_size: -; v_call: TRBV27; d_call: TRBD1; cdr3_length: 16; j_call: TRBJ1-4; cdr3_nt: TGTGCCAGCAGTTCCCCCCGACAGGGGGGAAATGAAAAACTGTTTTTT; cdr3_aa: CASSSPRQGGNEKLFF
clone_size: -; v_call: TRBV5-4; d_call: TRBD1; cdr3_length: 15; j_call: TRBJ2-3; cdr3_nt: TGTGCCAGCAGCTTGTACGGGACAGGGCCCGATACGCAGTATTTT; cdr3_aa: CASSLYGTGPDTQYF
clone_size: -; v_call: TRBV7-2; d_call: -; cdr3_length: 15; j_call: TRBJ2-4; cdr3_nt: TGTGCCAGCAGCTTAGGGGGGTACCTCGGGAACATTCAGTACTTC; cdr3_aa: CASSLGGYLGNIQYF
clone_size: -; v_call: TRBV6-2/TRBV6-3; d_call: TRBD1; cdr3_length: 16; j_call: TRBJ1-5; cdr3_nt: TGTGCCAGCAGTTACTCCAGGACAGGGGGAGAGCAGCCCCAGCATTTT; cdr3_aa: CASSYSRTGGEQPQHF
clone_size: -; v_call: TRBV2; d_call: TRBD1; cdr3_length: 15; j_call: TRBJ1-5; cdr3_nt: TGTGCCAGCAGTGAGGACAGGGGCGTTGGTCAGCCCCAGCATTTT; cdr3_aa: CASSEDRGVGQPQHF
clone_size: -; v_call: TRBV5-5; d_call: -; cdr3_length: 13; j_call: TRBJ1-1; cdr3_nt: TGTGCCAGCAGCTTGGAGGTGAACACTGAAGCTTTCTTT; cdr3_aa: CASSLEVNTEAFF
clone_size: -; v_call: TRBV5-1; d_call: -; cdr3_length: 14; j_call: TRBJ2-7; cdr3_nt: TGCGCCAGCAGCTTGGGGGACACGTCCTACGAGCAGTACTTC; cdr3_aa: CASSLGDTSYEQYF
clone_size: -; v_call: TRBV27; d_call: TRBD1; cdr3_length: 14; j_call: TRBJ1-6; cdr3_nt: TGTGCCAGCCGCCCGGACAGGAATGTTTCACCCCTCCACTTT; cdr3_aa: CASRPDRNVSPLHF
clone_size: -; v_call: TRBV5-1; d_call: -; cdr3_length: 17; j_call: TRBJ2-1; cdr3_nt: TGCGCCAGCAGCCCCGGAAAAGGCAGGGGTCCCCTCAATGAGCAGTTCTTC; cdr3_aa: CASSPGKGRGPLNEQFF
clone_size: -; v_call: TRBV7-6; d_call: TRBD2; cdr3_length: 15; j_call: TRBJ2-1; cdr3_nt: TGTGCCAGCAGCTTACTAGCGGGGGGCCTCAATGAGCAGTTCTTC; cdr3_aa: CASSLLAGGLNEQFF
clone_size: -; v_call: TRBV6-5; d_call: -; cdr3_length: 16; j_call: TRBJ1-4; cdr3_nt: TGTGCCAGCAGTTACTCTATCGGGGAGGGTTACGAAAAACTGTTTTTT; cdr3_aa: CASSYSIGEGYEKLFF